The TCR beta chain under discussion was sequenced for a study of CD8 T cells in ankylosing spondylitis. Whole-study findings and limits: There was a TCR beta motif, made of several highly homologous variants, that appeared characteristic of ankylosing spondylitis blood. The authors found the disease-linked clones to be CD8+ and relatively rare in peripheral blood.

This CDR3 is 12 amino acids long. Trimming cost V 2 bases and J 7 bases, with 8 bases left between them. CDR1 GTSNPN and CDR2 SVGIG come from the germline V gene (reference sequence). Comment on this clonotype: The antigen remains undetermined.

Each CDR3 protein gets one entry after TCRdb re-called the 5' RACE reads with MiXCR. The table shows about 420,000 distinct CDR3 sequences, with about a fifth occurring only once. Material: blood, either unsorted or a sorted T cell fraction (not recorded which). The chain uses TRBV30 and TRBJ1-4; no firm D call. The sequence was collected from a male donor with ankylosing spondylitis. The CDR3 bases are TGTGCCTGGAGTCGAGGGAGTGAAAAACTGTTTTTT. Translated: CAWSRGSEKLFF. Supplemented by reference TRBV30 and TRBJ1-4, the full variable domain reads SQTIHQWPATLVQPVGSPLSLECTVEGTSNPNLYWYRQAAGRGLQLLFYSVGIGQISSEVPQNLSASRPQDRQFILSSKKLLLSDSGFYLCAWSRGSEKLFFGSGTQLSVL.